The clone carrying this TCR beta chain has a count of ten or more. Its matching antigen is unknown. Per the germline V gene, CDR1 is LGHNA and CDR2 is YNFKEQ. V dropped 3 bases and J dropped 0; count of bases not matched to a gene: 13. The CDR3 loop spans 19 amino acids. These data originate in a study of CD8 T cells in ankylosing spondylitis. Whole-study findings and limits: Seemingly characteristic of ankylosing spondylitis blood was a TCR beta motif consisting of about 8 highly homologous variants. Matched ankylosing spondylitis synovial fluid reportedly contained a significantly enriched population of disease-linked clones. Reports of some motif variants in reactive arthritis synovial fluid and blood predate this one.

Quantitative 5'-RACE with molecular barcodes produced the TCR beta libraries. TCRdb passed the 5' RACE reads through MiXCR, listing each CDR3 protein once. The data show approximately 520,000 distinct CDR3 sequences, over 4% seen once. The V gene is TRBV4-2, the J gene TRBJ2-1; TRBD2 agrees at 8 bases. The material sequenced was blood, either unsorted or a sorted T cell fraction (not recorded which). The TCR sequence derives from a male donor with ankylosing spondylitis. CDR3 DNA sequence: TGTGCCAGCAGCCAGAGGAGAAGCGGGGGCGACTACTCCTACAATGAGCAGTTCTTC. Translating it yields CASSQRRSGGDYSYNEQFF.